The 14 T cell receptor beta chains in this list originate from one sample, sequenced in a study of cytomegalovirus exposure and HLA in healthy donors. In the PCR, 60 Vbeta and 13 Jbeta primers were used. The table came from immunoSEQ multiplex PCR; TCRdb's copy has only in-frame clones and leaves some out. Of about 160,000 clones listed, approximately 77% were seen once; the top ten hold 3.7%. The material sequenced was PBMCs. All receptors derive from a man in his thirties or forties in good health and CMV-seropositive.

The chain links TRBV6-5 to TRBJ2-7; D is ambiguous. The germline V gene has CDR1 MNHEY and CDR2 SVGAGI. V dropped 0 bases and J dropped 0 bases, with 9 bases sitting between them. The CDR3 contains 15 residues. The CDR3 DNA is TGTGCCAGCAGTTACTCGACTCTTGGCTCCTACGAGCAGTACTTC. It translates to CASSYSTLGSYEQYF.

Only a few counts were recorded for this clone. This chain uses TRBV4-1 with TRBJ2-7, with 14 bases matching TRBD2. Germline trimming cut 2 bases from V and 7 bases from J; bases unmatched to any gene: 10. The germline V gene has CDR1 MGHRA and CDR2 YSYEKL. CDR3 length: 17 amino acids. The CDR3 nucleotides are TGCGCCAGCAGCCAACGACTAGCGGGGGGGCGTGTTTGGGAGCAGTACTTC. Residues: CASSQRLAGGRVWEQYF.

The rearrangement joins TRBV7-9 to TRBJ1-4; 7 bases fit TRBD1. The CDR3 extends over 12 amino acids. CDR1 SEHNR and CDR2 FQNEAQ come from the germline V gene (reference sequence). V was pared by 8 bases and J by 7 bases, with 4 bases of the junction left unmatched. CDR3 residues: CASDQGGEKLFF. CDR3 sequence (DNA): TGTGCCAGCGACCAGGGGGGTGAAAAACTGTTTTTT. Looking up the rest from reference TRBV7-9 and TRBJ1-4 gives the full variable domain: DTGVSQNPRHKITKRGQNVTFRCDPISEHNRLYWYRQTLGQGPEFLTYFQNEAQLEKSRLLSDRFSAERPKGSFSTLEIQRTEQGDSAMYLCASDQGGEKLFFGSGTQLSVL.

The chain has TRBV4-3 and TRBJ1-1; D is undetermined. CDR1 LGHNA and CDR2 YSLEER come from the germline V gene. There are 14 residues in the CDR3. Between the trimmed V and J ends, which lost 0 bases and 3 bases, there was a span of 8 bases. Written as DNA, the CDR3 is TGCGCCAGCAGCCAAGATCGTGCGTACACTGAAGCTTTCTTT. Encoded protein: CASSQDRAYTEAFF.

The rearrangement joins TRBV19 to TRBJ2-3; TRBD2 matches 9 bases. Losses at the gene ends were 6 bases for V and 4 bases for J; bases not matched to a gene: 11. This CDR3 comprises 16 residues. Looked up from germline, CDR1 is LNHDA and CDR2 is SQIVND (reference sequence). As DNA, the CDR3 is TGTGCCAGTAGAACAGGGGTGGCTAGCGGGGCAGATACGCAGTATTTT. It specifies CASRTGVASGADTQYF.

The chain combines TRBV5-1 with TRBJ2-7; 8 bases fit TRBD1. J was trimmed by 2 bases and V by 2 bases; bases with no gene match: 3. The CDR3 extends over 14 amino acids. Per the germline V gene, CDR1 is SGHRS and CDR2 is YFSETQ. DNA for the CDR3: TGCGCCAGCAGCTTTCAGGGGGCTGCCTACGAGCAGTACTTC. As protein: CASSFQGAAYEQYF.

The chain couples TRBV28 to TRBJ1-1, with TRBD1 matching 7 bases. The germline V gene encodes CDR1 MDHEN and CDR2 SYDVKM. After removal of 4 bases from V and 4 bases from J, the junction contained 9 bases not matched to a gene. There are 15 residues in the CDR3. CDR3 sequence reads: CASSWTGQRSTEAFF. DNA of the CDR3: TGTGCCAGCAGTTGGACAGGCCAAAGGAGCACTGAAGCTTTCTTT.

The chain recombines TRBV4-1 with TRBJ2-1; maybe TRBD1 (6 bases). The CDR3 runs 13 residues. Trimming cost V 3 bases and J 6 bases, with 9 bases left between them. Germline V gene sequence: CDR1 MGHRA, CDR2 YSYEKL. Written as DNA, the CDR3 is TGCGCCAGCAGCCAGGTACAGGGCAATGAGCAGTTCTTC. This codes for CASSQVQGNEQFF.

The chain combines TRBV7-9 with TRBJ2-5, with 7 bases fitting TRBD1. The V and J ends lost 6 bases and 2 bases, in that order; junction bases with no gene match: 12. Per the germline V gene, CDR1 is SEHNR and CDR2 is FQNEAQ (reference sequence). The length of the CDR3 is 16 residues. The CDR3 DNA reads TGTGCCAGCAGTTCATCGGACAGGCCTGAACAAGAGACCCAGTACTTC. Translation: CASSSSDRPEQETQYF.

V usage is TRBV7-6 and J usage is TRBJ2-7, with 12 bases fitting TRBD2. CDR3 size: 15 residues. CDR1 is SGHVS, CDR2 FNYEAQ, per germline. The V segment lost 2 bases and the J segment 6 bases; nucleotides outside the gene matches: 5. The CDR3 nucleotides are TGTGCCAGCAGCTTACTAGCGGGGGGGCCCCCCGAGCAGTACTTC. Translated: CASSLLAGGPPEQYF.

In DNA, the CDR3 is TGTGCCAGCAGGGGTGGGGGGGGCATGAATGAGCAGTTCTTC. This encodes CASRGGGGMNEQFF. The rearrangement links TRBV6-6 to TRBJ2-1; the D gene is possibly TRBD2 (7 bases). Trimming left V 6 bases short and J 7 bases short, with 16 bases between. The CDR3 runs to 14 residues. Germline CDR1 MNHNY, CDR2 SVGAGI (reference sequence).

To note about this clone: At one end, the junction sequence differs from germline, possibly due to a read error. V gene TRBV30 combines with J gene TRBJ2-3, with 8 positions matching TRBD2. This CDR3 region has 14 residues. Germline values: CDR1 GTSNPN, CDR2 SVGIG (reference sequence). This CDR3 is CAWGVGGAADTQYF. The CDR3 DNA follows: TGTGCCTGGGGTGTCGGGGGGGCTGCAGATACGCAGTATTTT.

This clone showed up just once. This chain connects TRBV15 to TRBJ2-7; TRBD1 is a possible D gene (6 bases). Looked up from germline, CDR1 is LNHNV and CDR2 is YYDKDF (reference sequence). This CDR3 spans 15 amino acids. V was shortened by 1 base and J by 3 bases, with 13 bases between the two germline ends. The CDR3, as DNA: TGTGCCACCAGCAGAGGGGACACAAGGTACTACGAGCAGTACTTC. It codes for CATSRGDTRYYEQYF.

The J gene is TRBJ2-3, the V gene TRBV29-1; D perhaps matches TRBD2 (5 bases). CDR3 size: 13 residues. Germline V CDR1 and CDR2: SQVTM, ANQGSEA. V was clipped by 5 bases and J by 2 bases, with 11 bases between them. The CDR3 DNA reads as TGCAGCGTTTCCGGGGTCTACACAGATACGCAGTATTTT. It yields the protein CSVSGVYTDTQYF.